These 27 T cell receptor beta chains share one sample of origin, sequenced in a study of blood T cell repertoires in COVID-19. This table comes from immunoSEQ multiplex PCR, and its TCRdb copy is limited to in-frame clones, with some not included. The table has 250,000 to 350,000 clones, under 85% seen once. The sequencing input was peripheral blood. The source is a human donor with COVID-19, enrolled during active disease. The donor label of this sample is uncertain.

V is TRBV19 and J is TRBJ1-2; D unclear. The V and J ends lost 3 bases and 7 bases respectively, with 12 bases between them. Germline assignment: CDR1 LNHDA and CDR2 SQIVND (reference sequence). CDR3 length equals 13 residues. The CDR3 DNA reads TGTGCCAGTAGTATTCGATGGCAGTCTGGCTACACCTTC. As protein: CASSIRWQSGYTF.

The rearrangement links TRBV2 to TRBJ2-3, with 16 nucleotides matching TRBD2. Looked up from germline, CDR1 is SNHLY and CDR2 is FYNNEI. The CDR3 has 19 residues. The V and J ends lost 8 bases and 5 bases, in that order; junction bases with no gene match: 16. CDR3 sequence: CASFEGLAGGPYILDTQYF. For the CDR3, the DNA is TGTGCCAGCTTTGAGGGACTAGCGGGAGGGCCTTATATTCTAGATACGCAGTATTTT.

This chain connects TRBV18 to TRBJ2-1, with 7 bases lining up with TRBD2. V lost 3 bases and J lost 6; bases outside the gene matches: 11. The CDR3 totals 16 residues. Germline loops: CDR1 KGHSH, CDR2 LQKENI. CDR3: CASSPAPTSSGNEQFF. Here the CDR3 DNA reads TGTGCCAGCTCACCTGCCCCGACTAGCAGCGGCAATGAGCAGTTCTTC.

This rearrangement joins TRBV4-1 to TRBJ2-2; 7 nucleotides line up with TRBD2. V lost 3 bases and J lost 1; bases outside the gene matches: 5. The germline V gene encodes CDR1 MGHRA and CDR2 YSYEKL. The CDR3 covers 16 residues. The CDR3 DNA sequence: TGCGCCAGCAGCCAGCTAGCGGAGATGAACACCGGGGAGCTGTTTTTT. As protein: CASSQLAEMNTGELFF.

The chain links TRBV14 to TRBJ1-6, with 10 bases aligning to TRBD1. V dropped 4 bases and J dropped 13; count of bases not matched to a gene: 7. Germline CDR1 and CDR2: SGHDN and FVKESK. CDR3 length: 14 residues. CDR3 sequence: CASSLGTGAWPLHF. The CDR3 coding sequence is TGTGCCAGCAGCCTAGGGACAGGGGCTTGGCCCCTCCACTTT.

The DNA of the CDR3 is TGTGCCAGCAGTGAAAGTGGGAGCTCCACAGATACGCAGTATTTT. Its translation: CASSESGSSTDTQYF. This chain uses TRBV6-1 with TRBJ2-3; D is perhaps TRBD2 (5 bases). From germline, CDR1 is MNHNS and CDR2 SASEGT. The CDR3 totals 15 residues. Deletions cut 2 bases from V and 2 bases from J, with 11 bases between.

The rearrangement uses TRBV9 and TRBJ1-1; TRBD1 might be the D (6 bases). V was pared by 2 bases and J by 5 bases, with 13 bases between. The CDR3 sequence is 14 residues long. Germline V gene sequence: CDR1 SGDLS, CDR2 YYNGEE. CDR3 region: CASSVTGGNTEAFF. The CDR3 DNA reads as TGTGCCAGCAGCGTTACGGGGGGCAATACTGAAGCTTTCTTT.

This chain links TRBV6-5 with TRBJ1-2; 9 nucleotides line up with TRBD1. The CDR3 covers 13 residues. Germline CDR1 and CDR2: MNHEY and SVGAGI. V was pared by 8 bases and J by 8 bases, with 9 bases of the junction left unmatched. The CDR3 DNA sequence: TGTGCCAGCCGGAGGACAGGGGAGGGGGGCTACACCTTC. Its protein is CASRRTGEGGYTF.

J is TRBJ1-1 and V is TRBV9, with D tentatively TRBD1 (5 bases). V gave up 0 bases and J gave up 0 bases, with 9 bases separating them. The CDR3 runs to 15 residues. Germline CDR1 reads SGDLS; CDR2 reads YYNGEE. The CDR3 region has the DNA TGTGCCAGCAGCGTAGACCAGGGAATGAACACTGAAGCTTTCTTT. Its protein is CASSVDQGMNTEAFF.

The V gene is TRBV29-1, the J gene TRBJ1-4, with a tentative D call TRBD1 (5 bases). V dropped 5 bases and J dropped 7 bases, with 11 bases sitting between them. This CDR3 contains 12 residues. Germline CDR1 reads SQVTM; CDR2 reads ANQGSEA. CDR3 in DNA: TGCAGCGTTCGCTCGGGGGGTGAAAAACTGTTTTTT. Protein: CSVRSGGEKLFF. Full variable domain (rest looked up from reference TRBV29-1 and TRBJ1-4): SAVISQKPSRDICQRGTSLTIQCQVDSQVTMMFWYRQQPGQSLTLIATANQGSEATYESGFVIDKFPISRPNLTFSTLTVSNMSPEDSSIYLCSVRSGGEKLFFGSGTQLSVL.

V is TRBV6-5 and J is TRBJ2-1; 9 bases align to TRBD1. The CDR3 covers 14 residues. Germline V gene sequence: CDR1 MNHEY, CDR2 SVGAGI. Trimming removed 10 bases from V and 8 bases from J; junction bases left unmatched: 12. The CDR3 DNA reads TGTGCCACCCAATCGGACAGGGGAGTGGATGAGCAGTTCTTC. This codes for CATQSDRGVDEQFF.

The chain has TRBV18 and TRBJ2-7; TRBD2 agrees at 9 bases. J was trimmed by 7 bases and V by 2 bases; bases with no gene match: 9. Germline V gene sequence: CDR1 KGHSH, CDR2 LQKENI. CDR3 length: 15 residues. CDR3 loop: CASSPVGAGGREQYF. The CDR3 DNA follows: TGTGCCAGCTCACCAGTCGGAGCGGGAGGCCGGGAGCAGTACTTC. The entire variable domain, with the rest obtained from reference TRBV18 and TRBJ2-7, is as follows: NAGVMQNPRHLVRRRGQEARLRCSPMKGHSHVYWYRQLPEEGLKFMVYLQKENIIDESGMPKERFSAEFPKEGPSILRIQQVVRGDSAAYFCASSPVGAGGREQYFGPGTRLTVT.

The chain employs TRBV5-1 and TRBJ2-1; 7 bases align to TRBD2. Germline lookup yields CDR1 SGHRS and CDR2 YFSETQ. The J segment lost 8 bases and the V segment lost 6 bases, leaving 14 bases of the junction unmatched. The CDR3 runs 15 residues. The CDR3 is CASIQTSTNRDEQFF. CDR3 bases: TGCGCCAGCATACAGACTAGCACGAATCGGGATGAGCAGTTCTTC.

About this clone itself: In the same sample, other DNA sequences code for this CDR3. The chain is built from TRBV5-1 and TRBJ1-1; D gene unclear. The CDR3 sequence is 14 residues long. Germline lookup yields CDR1 SGHRS and CDR2 YFSETQ. Trimming took 0 bases from V and 1 from J, leaving 7 bases between them. The CDR3: CASSLASGNTEAFF. CDR3 in DNA: TGCGCCAGCAGCTTGGCCTCGGGGAACACTGAAGCTTTCTTT.

The rearrangement uses TRBV27 and TRBJ1-2; TRBD1 matches 8 bases. With V trimmed by 4 bases and J by 6 bases, 7 bases remained unmatched. The CDR3 has 14 amino acids. CDR1 is MNHEY and CDR2 is SMNVEV in the germline V gene (reference sequence). The chain's CDR3 is CASSSPGRGHGYTF. In DNA form, the CDR3 reads TGTGCCAGCAGTTCCCCCGGCAGGGGGCATGGCTACACCTTC.

CDR3 sequence: CASSFGGLSRTQETQYF. In nucleotides, the CDR3 is TGTGCCAGCAGTTTTGGGGGGTTATCACGGACTCAAGAGACCCAGTACTTC. This rearrangement joins TRBV28 to TRBJ2-5, with D perhaps TRBD2 (6 bases). Trimming stripped 3 bases from V and 2 bases from J, with 19 bases between. CDR1 and CDR2 (germline): MDHEN, SYDVKM. This CDR3 has 17 residues.

This chain links TRBV11-3 with TRBJ1-1; D possibly corresponds to TRBD1 (5 bases). The germline V and J ends were trimmed by 5 bases and 4 bases, with 11 bases remaining between them. The CDR3 runs to 13 residues. Germline-derived CDR1 and CDR2 are SGHNT and YENEEA. The CDR3 loop is CASSPGRGTEAFF. Written as DNA, the CDR3 is TGTGCCAGCAGCCCGGGGAGGGGCACTGAAGCTTTCTTT.

This clone has a single count. This chain uses TRBV6-5 with TRBJ1-5, with D unclear. This CDR3 spans 14 amino acids. Looked up from germline, CDR1 is MNHEY and CDR2 is SVGAGI. Trimming stripped 9 bases from V and 3 bases from J, with 15 bases between. This CDR3 reads CASEAGRSNQPQHF. The CDR3, as DNA: TGTGCCAGTGAGGCTGGCCGCTCCAATCAGCCCCAGCATTTT.

The J gene is TRBJ2-1, the V gene TRBV5-1; 11 bases line up with TRBD2. This CDR3 is 15 amino acids long. V dropped 4 bases and J dropped 5; count of bases not matched to a gene: 5. The germline V gene encodes CDR1 SGHRS and CDR2 YFSETQ. The CDR3 sequence is CASSPGTSGDNEQFF. CDR3 DNA sequence: TGCGCCAGCAGCCCCGGGACTAGCGGAGACAATGAGCAGTTCTTC.

The chain is built from TRBV30 and TRBJ1-1, with TRBD1 identical over 7 bases. The CDR3 has 12 residues. Per germline, CDR1 GTSNPN and CDR2 SVGIG (reference sequence). After removal of 5 bases from V and 4 bases from J, the junction contained 4 bases not matched to a gene. The CDR3 here is CAWARGPTEAFF. The CDR3 DNA is TGTGCCTGGGCTAGGGGGCCCACTGAAGCTTTCTTT.

The V gene is TRBV7-3, the J gene TRBJ1-1; D may be TRBD1 (6 bases). Trimming removed 0 bases from V and 10 bases from J, with 12 bases in between. The CDR3 covers 13 residues. Germline CDR1 SGHTA, CDR2 FQGTGA. CDR3 sequence reads: CASSLTGTSGAFF. The CDR3 bases are TGTGCCAGCAGCTTAACGGGGACATCGGGAGCTTTCTTT.

This chain links TRBV18 with TRBJ2-5; TRBD1 agrees at 7 bases. The length of the CDR3 is 14 residues. V lost 2 bases and J lost 3; bases outside the gene matches: 3. Per germline, CDR1 KGHSH and CDR2 LQKENI. The CDR3 spells CASSPVDREETQYF. CDR3 sequence (DNA): TGTGCCAGCTCACCAGTCGACAGGGAAGAGACCCAGTACTTC.

This chain links TRBV4-2 with TRBJ2-3, with a tentative D call TRBD2 (7 bases). CDR3 size: 21 residues. Germline V gene data show CDR1 as LGHNA and CDR2 as YNFKEQ. With 4 bases removed from V and 0 bases from J, the gap between germline ends came to 29 bases. The CDR3 spells CASSPYQGVGASGVSTDTQYF. The CDR3, as DNA: TGTGCCAGCAGCCCCTACCAGGGAGTGGGGGCTAGCGGAGTAAGCACAGATACGCAGTATTTT.

This sequence joins TRBV11-3 and TRBJ2-1, with TRBD1 matching 9 bases. The V and J ends lost 3 bases and 9 bases, in that order; junction bases with no gene match: 6. Per germline, CDR1 SGHNT and CDR2 YENEEA. This CDR3 region has 14 residues. The DNA for the CDR3 is TGTGCCAGCAGCTTTAGGACAGGGGAAGGTGAGCAGTTCTTC. It translates to CASSFRTGEGEQFF. Variable domain in full (rest from reference TRBV11-3 and TRBJ2-1): EAGVVQSPRYKIIEKKQPVAFWCNPISGHNTLYWYLQNLGQGPELLIRYENEEAVDDSQLPKDRFSAERLKGVDSTLKIQPAELGDSAVYLCASSFRTGEGEQFFGPGTRLTVL.

The V and J genes are TRBV5-1 and TRBJ1-4; TRBD1 matches at 9 bases. This CDR3 has 15 residues. The germline gives CDR1 SGHRS, CDR2 YFSETQ. The V gene end was trimmed by 5 bases and the J gene end by 7 bases; junction bases not matched to a gene: 9. CDR3 protein: CASRQTGGSGEKLFF. CDR3 sequence (DNA): TGCGCCAGCAGACAAACAGGGGGCAGCGGTGAAAAACTGTTTTTT.

This clone came up a few times. The gene calls are TRBV2 and TRBJ1-3; 7 positions match TRBD1. Germline V CDR1 and CDR2: SNHLY, FYNNEI. Losses at the gene ends were 7 bases for V and 2 bases for J; bases not matched to a gene: 8. The CDR3 length is 15 residues. CDR3 protein: CASTGRTGAGNTIYF. The CDR3 bases are TGTGCCAGCACTGGCCGAACAGGGGCTGGAAACACCATATATTTT.

This chain links TRBV7-2 with TRBJ1-5; D may be TRBD1 (6 bases). V gave up 6 bases and J gave up 5 bases, with 14 bases separating them. The germline V gene encodes CDR1 SGHTA and CDR2 FQGNSA. This CDR3 comprises 14 residues. CDR3 bases: TGTGCCAGCAGTGGGACACACCACGATCAGCCCCAGCATTTT. Protein product: CASSGTHHDQPQHF.